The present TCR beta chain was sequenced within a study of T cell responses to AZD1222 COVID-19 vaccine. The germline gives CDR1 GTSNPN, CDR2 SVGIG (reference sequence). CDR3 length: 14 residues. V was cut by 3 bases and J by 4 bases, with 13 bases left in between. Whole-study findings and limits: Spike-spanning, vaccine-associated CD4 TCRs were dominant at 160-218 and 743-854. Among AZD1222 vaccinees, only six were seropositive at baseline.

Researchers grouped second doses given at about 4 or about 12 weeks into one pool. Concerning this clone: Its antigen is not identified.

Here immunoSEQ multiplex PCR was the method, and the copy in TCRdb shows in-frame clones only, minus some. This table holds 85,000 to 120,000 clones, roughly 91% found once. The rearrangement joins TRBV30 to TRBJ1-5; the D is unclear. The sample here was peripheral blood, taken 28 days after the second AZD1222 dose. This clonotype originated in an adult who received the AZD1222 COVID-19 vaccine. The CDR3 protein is CAWSGETLNQPQHF. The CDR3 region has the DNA TGTGCCTGGAGCGGGGAAACCCTAAATCAGCCCCAGCATTTT.